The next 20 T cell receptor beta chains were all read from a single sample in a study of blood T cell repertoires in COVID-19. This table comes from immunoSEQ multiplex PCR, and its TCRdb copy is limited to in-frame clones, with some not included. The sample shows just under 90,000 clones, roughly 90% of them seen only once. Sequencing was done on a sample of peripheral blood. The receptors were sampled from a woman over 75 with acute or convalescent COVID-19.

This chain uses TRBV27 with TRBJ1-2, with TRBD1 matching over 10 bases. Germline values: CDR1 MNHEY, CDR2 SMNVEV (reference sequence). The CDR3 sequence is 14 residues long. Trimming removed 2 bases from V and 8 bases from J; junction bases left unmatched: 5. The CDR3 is CASSLGGQGSGYTF. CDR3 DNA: TGTGCCAGCAGTTTAGGGGGACAGGGGTCCGGCTACACCTTC.

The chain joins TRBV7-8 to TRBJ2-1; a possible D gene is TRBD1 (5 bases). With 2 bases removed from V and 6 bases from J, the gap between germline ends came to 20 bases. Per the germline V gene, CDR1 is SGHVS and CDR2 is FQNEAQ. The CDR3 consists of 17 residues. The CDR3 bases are TGTGCCAGCAGCTTACCTGGTTCTGGGGCCGGTTTCAATGAGCAGTTCTTC. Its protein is CASSLPGSGAGFNEQFF.

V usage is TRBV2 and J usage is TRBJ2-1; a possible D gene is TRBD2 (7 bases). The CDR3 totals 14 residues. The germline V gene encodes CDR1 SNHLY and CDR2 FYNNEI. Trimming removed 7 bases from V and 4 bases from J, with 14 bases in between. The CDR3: CASIFGGAYNEQFF. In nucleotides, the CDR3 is TGTGCCAGCATCTTTGGGGGGGCATACAATGAGCAGTTCTTC.

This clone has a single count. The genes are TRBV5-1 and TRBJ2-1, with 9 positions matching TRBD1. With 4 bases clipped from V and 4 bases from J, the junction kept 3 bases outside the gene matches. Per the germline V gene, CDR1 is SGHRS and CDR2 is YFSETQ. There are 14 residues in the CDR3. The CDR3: CASSRGQGYNEQFF. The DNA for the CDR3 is TGCGCCAGCAGCCGAGGACAGGGGTACAATGAGCAGTTCTTC.

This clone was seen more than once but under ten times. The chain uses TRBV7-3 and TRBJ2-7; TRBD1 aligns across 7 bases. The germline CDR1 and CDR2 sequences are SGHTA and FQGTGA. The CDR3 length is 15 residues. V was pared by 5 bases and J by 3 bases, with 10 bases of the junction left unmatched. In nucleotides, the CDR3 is TGTGCCAGCAGCCCAAGGGGGCGGCGTGGCTACGAGCAGTACTTC. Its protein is CASSPRGRRGYEQYF.

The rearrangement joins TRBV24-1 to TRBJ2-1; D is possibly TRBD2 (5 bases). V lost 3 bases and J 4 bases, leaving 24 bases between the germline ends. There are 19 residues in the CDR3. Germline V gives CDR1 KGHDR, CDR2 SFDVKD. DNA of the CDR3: TGTGCCACCAGTGATCCGTCCCCGGACTCCCCTCGATCTTACAATGAGCAGTTCTTC. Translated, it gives CATSDPSPDSPRSYNEQFF.

DNA of the CDR3: TGTGCCAGCAGCTTAGTGAGCGGGGGGCGTGATACGCAGTATTTT. Translating it yields CASSLVSGGRDTQYF. This rearrangement joins TRBV7-9 to TRBJ2-3, with TRBD2 matching over 9 bases. Germline-derived CDR1 and CDR2 are SEHNR and FQNEAQ (reference sequence). Trimming took 1 base from V and 6 from J; bases not matched to a gene: 5. The CDR3 loop spans 15 amino acids.

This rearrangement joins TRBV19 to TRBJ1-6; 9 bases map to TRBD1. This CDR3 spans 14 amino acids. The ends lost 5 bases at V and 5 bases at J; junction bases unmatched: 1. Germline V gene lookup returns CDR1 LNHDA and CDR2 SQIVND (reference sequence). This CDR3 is CASSRTGDNSPLHF. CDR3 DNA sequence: TGTGCCAGTAGTCGGACAGGGGATAATTCACCCCTCCACTTT.

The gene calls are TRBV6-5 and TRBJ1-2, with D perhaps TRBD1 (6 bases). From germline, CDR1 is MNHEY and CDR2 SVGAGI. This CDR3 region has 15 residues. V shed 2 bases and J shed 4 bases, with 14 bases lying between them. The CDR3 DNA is TGTGCCAGCAGTTACCTGGAAGGGGGGGGCTATGGCTACACCTTC. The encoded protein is CASSYLEGGGYGYTF.

CDR3 nucleotide sequence: TGTGCCAGCAGCGCCCGGACTAGCGGGGGGTACAATGAGCAGTTCTTC. Translated, it gives CASSARTSGGYNEQFF. The J gene is TRBJ2-1, the V gene TRBV9; TRBD2 matches 14 bases. Germline lookup yields CDR1 SGDLS and CDR2 YYNGEE. CDR3 length: 16 amino acids. V trimming: 3 bases; J trimming: 4 bases; junction bases outside the gene matches: 3.

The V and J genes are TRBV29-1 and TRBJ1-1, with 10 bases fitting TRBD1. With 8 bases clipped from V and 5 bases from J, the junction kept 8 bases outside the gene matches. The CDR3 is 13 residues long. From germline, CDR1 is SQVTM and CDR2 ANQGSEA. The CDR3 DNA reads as TGCAGCACCCGACAGGGGGCGCTTACTGAAGCTTTCTTT. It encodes CSTRQGALTEAFF.

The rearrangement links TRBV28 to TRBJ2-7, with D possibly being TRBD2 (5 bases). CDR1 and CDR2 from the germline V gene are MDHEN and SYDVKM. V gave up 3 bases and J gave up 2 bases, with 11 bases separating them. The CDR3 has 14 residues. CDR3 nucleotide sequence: TGTGCCAGCAGTTTGGAGAGGGCGGCCTACGAGCAGTACTTC. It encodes CASSLERAAYEQYF.

The CDR3 loop reads CASSPPGAAGGNTEAFF. CDR3 DNA: TGTGCCAGCTCACCACCGGGCGCGGCAGGGGGAAACACTGAAGCTTTCTTT. The V gene is TRBV18, the J gene TRBJ1-1, with 7 positions matching TRBD1. Germline V gene sequence: CDR1 KGHSH, CDR2 LQKENI. The trim removed 0 bases at V and 2 bases at J, leaving 9 bases unmatched. The CDR3 loop spans 17 amino acids.

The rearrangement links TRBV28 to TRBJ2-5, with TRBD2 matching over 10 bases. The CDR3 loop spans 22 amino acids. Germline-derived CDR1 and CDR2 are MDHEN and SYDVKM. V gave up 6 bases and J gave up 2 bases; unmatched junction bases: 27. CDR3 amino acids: CASRIGYQFRTTSGELQETQYF. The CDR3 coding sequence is TGTGCCAGCAGAATTGGGTATCAATTCCGCACCACTAGCGGGGAGTTACAAGAGACCCAGTACTTC.

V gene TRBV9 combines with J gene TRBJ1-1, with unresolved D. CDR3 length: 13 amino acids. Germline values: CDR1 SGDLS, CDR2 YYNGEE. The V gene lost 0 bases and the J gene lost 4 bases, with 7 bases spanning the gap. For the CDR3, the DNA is TGTGCCAGCAGCGTAGACCGGGGCACTGAAGCTTTCTTT. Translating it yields CASSVDRGTEAFF.

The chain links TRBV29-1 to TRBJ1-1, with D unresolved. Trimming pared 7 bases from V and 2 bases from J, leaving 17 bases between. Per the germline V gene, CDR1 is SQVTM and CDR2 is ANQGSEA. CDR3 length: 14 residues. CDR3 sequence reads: CSAREIAGNTEAFF. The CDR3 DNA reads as TGCAGCGCACGGGAAATAGCGGGAAACACTGAAGCTTTCTTT.

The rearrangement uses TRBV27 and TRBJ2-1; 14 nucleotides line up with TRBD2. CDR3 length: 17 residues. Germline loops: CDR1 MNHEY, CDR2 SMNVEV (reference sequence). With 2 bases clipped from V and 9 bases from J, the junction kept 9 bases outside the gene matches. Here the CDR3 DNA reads TGTGCCAGCAGTTTACCTACGACTAGCGGGGGGGCCCTTGAGCAGTTCTTC. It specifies CASSLPTTSGGALEQFF.

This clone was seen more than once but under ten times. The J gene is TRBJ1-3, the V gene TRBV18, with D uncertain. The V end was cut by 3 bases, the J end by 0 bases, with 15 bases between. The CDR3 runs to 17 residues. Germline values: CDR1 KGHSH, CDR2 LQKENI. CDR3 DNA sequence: TGTGCCAGCTCACCTGAAGACGGAGGAAGCTCTGGAAACACCATATATTTT. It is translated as CASSPEDGGSSGNTIYF.

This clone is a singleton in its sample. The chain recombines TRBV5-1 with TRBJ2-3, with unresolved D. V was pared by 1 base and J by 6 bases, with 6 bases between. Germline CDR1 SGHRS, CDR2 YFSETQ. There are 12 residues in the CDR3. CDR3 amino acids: CASSLTRDTQYF. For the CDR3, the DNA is TGCGCCAGCAGCTTGACCCGGGATACGCAGTATTTT.

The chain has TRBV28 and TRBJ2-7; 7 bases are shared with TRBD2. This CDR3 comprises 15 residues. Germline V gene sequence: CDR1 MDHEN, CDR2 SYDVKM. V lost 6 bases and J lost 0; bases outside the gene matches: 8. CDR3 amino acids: CASSLASGSSYEQYF. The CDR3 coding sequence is TGTGCCAGCAGCCTTGCTAGCGGTAGCTCCTACGAGCAGTACTTC.